The entry that follows covers one T cell receptor beta chain sequence. Its antigen is as yet unknown. TCRdb keeps only in-frame clones here, not all; method: immunoSEQ multiplex PCR. In the table there are some 6,600 clones, around three quarters of which are singletons. The data originate from a study of immune evolution from preneoplasia to lung adenocarcinoma. Findings and caveats of the study: Top clone share appeared to fall from AAH through AIS, MIA, adenocarcinoma.

This CDR3 has 15 residues. Germline CDR1 is KGHSH and CDR2 is LQKENI. V was shortened by 1 base and J by 0 bases, with 8 bases between the two germline ends. The sequencing sample was made of FFPE lung adenocarcinoma in situ tissue. The V call is TRBV18, the J call TRBJ2-3; D not resolved. This receptor was obtained from a person between 60 and 80 years old with lung adenocarcinoma. CDR3 nucleotides: TGTGCCAGCTCACCACAGTACTTGAGCACAGATACGCAGTATTTT. Translated: CASSPQYLSTDTQYF.